This TCR beta chain was sequenced during a study of identical twins. The CDR3 extends over 12 amino acids. Trimming left V 1 base short and J 4 bases short, with 6 bases between. Germline V lookup: CDR1 DFQATT, CDR2 SNEGSKA (reference sequence). After template switching added a universal primer site, the resulting cDNA carried unique molecular identifiers. TCRdb analysed the 5' RACE reads with MiXCR anew, one entry per CDR3 protein. The sample holds approximately 150,000 distinct CDR3 sequences; around 3.5% are singletons and the top ten take 7% to 10%. Regarding the study as a whole: The models gave estimates that fell short of the out-of-frame TCR alpha sharing seen in monozygotic twins. It was cross-sectional statistical analysis, not following the same donors, that the conclusions relied on.

This clonotype was seen many times. What it binds is unknown. This chain links TRBV20-1 with TRBJ2-3; no definite D call. The TCR was taken from a man younger than 30 in good health. What was sequenced was memory T cells sorted from blood. The CDR3 DNA is TGCAGTGCTAGAGTGACGGCAGATACGCAGTATTTT. Translating gives CSARVTADTQYF.